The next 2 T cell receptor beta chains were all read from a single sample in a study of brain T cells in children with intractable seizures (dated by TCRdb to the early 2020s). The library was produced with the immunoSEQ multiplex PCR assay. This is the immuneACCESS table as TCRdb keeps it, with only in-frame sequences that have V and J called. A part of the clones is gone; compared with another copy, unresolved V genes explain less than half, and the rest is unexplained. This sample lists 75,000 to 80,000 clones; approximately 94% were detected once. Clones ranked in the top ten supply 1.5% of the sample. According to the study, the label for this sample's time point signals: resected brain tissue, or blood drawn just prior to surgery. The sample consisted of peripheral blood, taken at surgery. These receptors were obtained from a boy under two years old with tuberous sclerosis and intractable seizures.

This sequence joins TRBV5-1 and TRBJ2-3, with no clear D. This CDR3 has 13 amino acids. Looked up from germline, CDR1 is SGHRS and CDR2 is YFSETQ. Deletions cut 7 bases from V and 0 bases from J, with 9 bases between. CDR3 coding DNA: TGCGCCAGCGGATCGGCTAGCACAGATACGCAGTATTTT. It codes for CASGSASTDTQYF. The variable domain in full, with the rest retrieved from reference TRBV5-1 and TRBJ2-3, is KAGVTQTPRYLIKTRGQQVTLSCSPISGHRSVSWYQQTPGQGLQFLFEYFSETQRNKGNFPGRFSGRQFSNSRSEMNVSTLELGDSALYLCASGSASTDTQYFGPGTRLTVL.

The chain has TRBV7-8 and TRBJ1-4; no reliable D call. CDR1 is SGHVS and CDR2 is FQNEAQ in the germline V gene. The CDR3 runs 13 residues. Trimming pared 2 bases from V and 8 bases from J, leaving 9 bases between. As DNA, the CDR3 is TGTGCCAGCAGCTTACGAGTGGGCGAAAAACTGTTTTTT. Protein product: CASSLRVGEKLFF.